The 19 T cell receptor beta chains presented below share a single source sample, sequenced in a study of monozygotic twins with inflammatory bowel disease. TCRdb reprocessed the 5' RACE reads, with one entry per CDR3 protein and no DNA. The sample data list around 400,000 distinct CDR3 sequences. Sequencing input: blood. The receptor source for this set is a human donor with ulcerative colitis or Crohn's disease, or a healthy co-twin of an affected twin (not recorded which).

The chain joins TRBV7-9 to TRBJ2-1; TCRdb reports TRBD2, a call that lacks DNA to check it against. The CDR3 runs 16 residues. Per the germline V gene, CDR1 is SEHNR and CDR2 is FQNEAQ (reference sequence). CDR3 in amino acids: CASSLSPLQGKNEQFF. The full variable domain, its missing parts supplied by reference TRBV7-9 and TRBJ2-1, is DTGVSQNPRHKITKRGQNVTFRCDPISEHNRLYWYRQTLGQGPEFLTYFQNEAQLEKSRLLSDRFSAERPKGSFSTLEIQRTEQGDSAMYLCASSLSPLQGKNEQFFGPGTRLTVL.

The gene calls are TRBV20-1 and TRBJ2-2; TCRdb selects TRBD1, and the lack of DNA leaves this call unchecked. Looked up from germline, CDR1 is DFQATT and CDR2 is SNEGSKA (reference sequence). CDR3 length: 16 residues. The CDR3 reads CSARDRGGWGTGELFF.

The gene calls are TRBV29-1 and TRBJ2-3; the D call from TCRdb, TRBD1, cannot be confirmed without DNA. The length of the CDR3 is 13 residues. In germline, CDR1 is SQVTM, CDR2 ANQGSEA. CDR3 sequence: CSVGTGGGDTQYF.

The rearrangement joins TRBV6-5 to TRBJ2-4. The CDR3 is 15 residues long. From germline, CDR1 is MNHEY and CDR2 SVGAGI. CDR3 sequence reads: CASSSTTGAKNIQYF.

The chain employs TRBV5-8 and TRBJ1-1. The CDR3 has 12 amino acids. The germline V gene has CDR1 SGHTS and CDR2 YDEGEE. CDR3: CASRNMNTEAFF.

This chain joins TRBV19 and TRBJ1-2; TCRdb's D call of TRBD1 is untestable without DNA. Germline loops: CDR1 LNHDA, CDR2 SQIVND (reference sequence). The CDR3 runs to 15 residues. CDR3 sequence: CASSIDGGRTYGYTF.

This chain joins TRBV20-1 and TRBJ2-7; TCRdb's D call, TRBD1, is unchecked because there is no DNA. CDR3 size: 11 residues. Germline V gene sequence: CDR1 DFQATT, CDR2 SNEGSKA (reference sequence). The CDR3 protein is CSAVRDHEQYF.

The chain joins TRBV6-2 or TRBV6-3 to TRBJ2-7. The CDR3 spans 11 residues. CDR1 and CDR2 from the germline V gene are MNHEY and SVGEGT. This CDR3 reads CASSPRKEQYF.

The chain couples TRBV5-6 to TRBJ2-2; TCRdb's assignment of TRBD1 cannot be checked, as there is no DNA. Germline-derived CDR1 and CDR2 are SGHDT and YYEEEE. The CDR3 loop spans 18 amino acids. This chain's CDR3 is CASSSGTGGSWNTGELFF. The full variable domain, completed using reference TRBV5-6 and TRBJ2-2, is DAGVTQSPTHLIKTRGQQVTLRCSPKSGHDTVSWYQQALGQGPQFIFQYYEEEERQRGNFPDRFSGHQFPNYSSELNVNALLLGDSALYLCASSSGTGGSWNTGELFFGEGSRLTVL.

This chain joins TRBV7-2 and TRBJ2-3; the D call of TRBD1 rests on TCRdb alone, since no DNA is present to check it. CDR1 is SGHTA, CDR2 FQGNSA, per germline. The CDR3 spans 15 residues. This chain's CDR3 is CASSLRGGRADTQYF.

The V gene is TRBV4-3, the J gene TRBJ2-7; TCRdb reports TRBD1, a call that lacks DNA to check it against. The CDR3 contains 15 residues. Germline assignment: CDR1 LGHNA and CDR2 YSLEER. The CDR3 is CASSQALTGPYEQYF.

This chain's CDR3 is CASSLLGTQYF. The chain employs TRBV5-5 and TRBJ2-5. The CDR3 contains 11 residues. Germline CDR1 and CDR2: SGHKS and YYEKEE (reference sequence).

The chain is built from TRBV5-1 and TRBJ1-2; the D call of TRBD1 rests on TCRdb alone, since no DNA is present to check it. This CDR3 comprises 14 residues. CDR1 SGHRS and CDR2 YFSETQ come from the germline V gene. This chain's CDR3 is CASSPADRAHGYTF. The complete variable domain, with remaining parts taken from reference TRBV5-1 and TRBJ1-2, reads KAGVTQTPRYLIKTRGQQVTLSCSPISGHRSVSWYQQTPGQGLQFLFEYFSETQRNKGNFPGRFSGRQFSNSRSEMNVSTLELGDSALYLCASSPADRAHGYTFGSGTRLTVV.

The CDR3 loop is CASSQGNSLSEAFF. The rearrangement joins TRBV3-1 to TRBJ1-1. This CDR3 contains 14 residues. Looked up from germline, CDR1 is LGHDT and CDR2 is YNNKEL (reference sequence).

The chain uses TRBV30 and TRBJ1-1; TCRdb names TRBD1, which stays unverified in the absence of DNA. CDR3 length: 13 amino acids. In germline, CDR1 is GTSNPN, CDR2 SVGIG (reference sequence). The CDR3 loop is CAWSTGQNTEAFF.

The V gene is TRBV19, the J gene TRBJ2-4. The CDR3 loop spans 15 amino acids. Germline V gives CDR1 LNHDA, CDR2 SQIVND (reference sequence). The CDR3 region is CASSSHTLAKNIQYF.

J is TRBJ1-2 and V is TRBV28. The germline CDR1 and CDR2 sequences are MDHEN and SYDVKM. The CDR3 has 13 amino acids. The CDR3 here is CASSFVIGYGYTF.

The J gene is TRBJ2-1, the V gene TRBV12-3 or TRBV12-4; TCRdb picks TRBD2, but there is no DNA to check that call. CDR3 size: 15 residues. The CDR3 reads CASSESGVSYNEQFF.

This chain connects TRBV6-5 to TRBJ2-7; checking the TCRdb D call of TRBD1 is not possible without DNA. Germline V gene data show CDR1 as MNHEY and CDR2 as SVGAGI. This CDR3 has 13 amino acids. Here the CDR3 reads CATLRDGSYEQYF.